The clone carrying this TCR beta chain has just a few counts. Its specificity is unknown. TCRdb recomputed calls from the RT-PCR reads with MiXCR, one row per CDR3 protein. Of hundreds of thousands of distinct CDR3 sequences in the sample, 21% were seen once. This record comes from a study of response to subunit inactivated influenza vaccine. Findings and limits, study-wide: The authors put forward the suggestion that each seasonal influenza vaccination may bring in only a limited number of new T cells.

Trimming cost V 2 bases and J 6 bases; bases outside gene matches: 5. Germline V CDR1 and CDR2: LGHNA, YNFKEQ. The CDR3 runs 15 residues. The receptor's source is a man aged 50-75 years who received an inactivated influenza vaccine. The V call is TRBV4-2, the J call TRBJ2-2; 8 bases map to TRBD2. Sequencing used PBMCs from blood, obtained less than 22 months after vaccination. The CDR3 DNA reads TGTGCCAGCAGCCAACCCGGGAGGGAAGCCGGGGAGCTGTTTTTT. Translation gives CASSQPGREAGELFF.